These 17 T cell receptor beta chains were sequenced from one sample in a study of T cells in Graves' hyperthyroidism and ophthalmopathy (dated by TCRdb to about 2019). Libraries were constructed by multiplex PCR. Sequencing relied on an Illumina HiSeq 2000. The TCR beta CDR3 regions were amplified from RNA transcripts. For the first round of RT-PCR on the TCR CDR3, the HTBI primer set was used together with the Qiagen OneStep RT-PCR kit. TCRdb ran its own pipeline on the public reads, namely fastp trimming at Q25 and MiXCR clone calling, and kept in-frame beta chains. Each entry is one CDR3 protein sequence, shown with its most common DNA and genes. The sample has more than 500,000 distinct CDR3 sequences on record, 14% of them singletons. The biggest ten clones account for roughly 13% of the sample. The material sequenced was blood. These receptors were collected from a woman in her 40s with Graves' hyperthyroidism.

V and J are TRBV6-1 and TRBJ2-7; D unresolved. The CDR3 is made up of 15 amino acids. Germline values: CDR1 MNHNS, CDR2 SASEGT. The V and J ends lost 6 bases and 1 base respectively, with 16 bases between them. CDR3 protein: CASRTQWSSSYEQYF. In DNA form, the CDR3 reads TGTGCCAGCAGAACACAGTGGTCTTCGTCCTACGAGCAGTACTTC.

CDR3 loop: CASSFSSGNQPQHF. The CDR3, as DNA: TGTGCCAGCAGCTTTAGTTCGGGCAATCAGCCCCAGCATTTT. The chain employs TRBV7-2 and TRBJ1-5; D uncertain. Germline CDR1 is SGHTA and CDR2 is FQGNSA. The CDR3 length is 14 residues. V was cut by 3 bases and J by 2 bases, with 8 bases left in between.

About this clonotype itself: One end of the junction is discordant with germline, which a read error may explain. V and J are TRBV4-1 and TRBJ1-6; D is unresolved. Germline V gene data show CDR1 as MGHRA and CDR2 as YSYEKL. The CDR3 covers 16 residues. CDR3 loop: CASSQDGRGSRSPLHF. The CDR3 DNA follows: TGTGCCAGCAGCCAAGATGGTAGAGGGAGTCGATCACCCCTCCACTTT.

This clonotype appeared many times. The chain is built from TRBV29-1 and TRBJ2-5; D is unclear. V dropped 4 bases and J dropped 5 bases, with 5 bases sitting between them. CDR3 length: 10 amino acids. Germline CDR1 SQVTM, CDR2 ANQGSEA. For the CDR3, the DNA is TGCAGCGTTGCGTCGGAGACCCAGTACTTC. Translation gives CSVASETQYF.

This clonotype has a handful of counts. The V and J genes are TRBV12-3 or TRBV12-4 and TRBJ2-2, with D possibly called TRBD1 or TRBD2 (5 bases each). V was cut by 2 bases and J by 4 bases, with 11 bases left in between. This CDR3 contains 15 residues. The CDR3 here is CASSLFGGTTGELFF. Written as DNA, the CDR3 is TGTGCCAGCAGTTTATTTGGGGGTACCACCGGGGAGCTGTTTTTT.

This clonotype was recorded at least ten times. The gene calls are TRBV20-1 and TRBJ2-7; D is possibly TRBD1 or TRBD2 (5 bases each). Per germline, CDR1 DFQATT and CDR2 SNEGSKA (reference sequence). V was pared by 7 bases and J by 6 bases, with 19 bases between. The CDR3 contains 13 residues. The CDR3 DNA is TGCAGTGTCCCGGGACGCCCGCAGATCGAGCAGTACTTC. Its translation: CSVPGRPQIEQYF.

This clonotype was seen repeatedly, ten times or more. V is TRBV30 and J is TRBJ2-2; TRBD1 or TRBD2 may be the D gene (5 bases each). The V gene lost 3 bases and the J gene lost 6 bases, with 11 bases spanning the gap. The CDR3 is 13 residues long. Germline CDR1 GTSNPN, CDR2 SVGIG (reference sequence). In DNA form, the CDR3 reads TGTGCCTGGAGGGCTTTGGGGGCCGGGGAGCTGTTTTTT. Its translation is CAWRALGAGELFF.

The chain uses TRBV5-1 and TRBJ2-1; tentatively, D is TRBD1 (5 bases). Trimming took 5 bases from V and 4 from J, leaving 16 bases between them. Germline CDR1 and CDR2: SGHRS and YFSETQ. The length of the CDR3 is 15 residues. The CDR3: CASRVQGLGYNEQFF. In nucleotides, the CDR3 is TGCGCCAGCAGAGTTCAGGGCCTTGGGTACAATGAGCAGTTCTTC.

This clonotype was seen many times. This sequence joins TRBV3-1 and TRBJ1-5; tentative D call: TRBD1 (5 bases). The CDR3 runs to 13 residues. The ends were cut back, 3 bases at V and 7 bases at J, with 10 bases in the middle. CDR1 and CDR2 (germline): LGHDT, YNNKEL (reference sequence). The CDR3, as DNA: TGTGCCAGCAGCCAGGGACCGTGGCAGCCCCAGCATTTT. This sequence encodes CASSQGPWQPQHF.

This clonotype was recorded once. This chain joins TRBV19 and TRBJ1-1; no definite D call. The CDR3 has 14 amino acids. CDR1 and CDR2 (germline): LNHDA, SQIVND (reference sequence). V lost 4 bases and J 6 bases, leaving 15 bases between the germline ends. The CDR3 reads CASSTSGPWAEAFF. In DNA form, the CDR3 reads TGTGCCAGTAGTACCTCCGGCCCCTGGGCTGAAGCTTTCTTT.

This clonotype was detected ten times or more. The chain employs TRBV2 and TRBJ2-7; TRBD1 aligns across 11 bases. The CDR3 has 13 amino acids. Germline V CDR1 and CDR2: SNHLY, FYNNEI. V dropped 6 bases and J dropped 5; count of bases not matched to a gene: 3. Written as DNA, the CDR3 is TGTGCCAGCAGGGGGACAGGGGGACACGAGCAGTACTTC. It encodes CASRGTGGHEQYF.

In this sample, this clonotype turned up many times. V and J are TRBV4-1 and TRBJ2-5, with a tentative D call TRBD2 (5 bases). Germline loops: CDR1 MGHRA, CDR2 YSYEKL. CDR3 length equals 14 residues. V was clipped by 5 bases and J by 4 bases, with 14 bases between them. CDR3 sequence: CASSEPTRGETQYF. Here the CDR3 DNA reads TGCGCCAGCAGCGAACCTACTCGGGGAGAGACCCAGTACTTC.

For the CDR3, the DNA is TGTGCCAGCAACCAGGTTAACACTGAAGCTTTCTTT. Translating it yields CASNQVNTEAFF. This rearrangement joins TRBV14 to TRBJ1-1; D uncertain. The V end lost 7 bases, the J end lost 2 bases, and 8 bases lay between the germline ends. This CDR3 comprises 12 residues. The V gene's germline CDR1 is SGHDN and CDR2 FVKESK.

The chain joins TRBV6-1 to TRBJ1-2; 9 nucleotides agree with TRBD1. Unmatched junction bases numbered 11, after V lost 5 bases and J lost 4 bases. CDR3 length: 16 amino acids. Germline lookup yields CDR1 MNHNS and CDR2 SASEGT. The CDR3 DNA follows: TGTGCCAGCAGTAAGCCCGGGACAGGGCGGCTCTATGGCTACACCTTC. It encodes CASSKPGTGRLYGYTF.

The V and J genes are TRBV25-1 and TRBJ2-3; D unresolved. With 9 bases removed from V and 0 bases from J, the gap between germline ends came to 19 bases. The CDR3 contains 16 residues. Germline V CDR1 and CDR2: MGHDK, SYGVNS. The CDR3 DNA reads as TGTGCCAGGACGGCAAGAACATCACAAAGCACAGATACGCAGTATTTT. It translates to CARTARTSQSTDTQYF.

This clonotype has a count of ten or more. The chain couples TRBV10-3 to TRBJ2-7, with TRBD1 identical over 7 bases. Trimming at V came to 0 bases and at J to 4 bases, leaving 12 bases not matched to a gene. CDR1 and CDR2 (germline): ENHRY, SYGVKD. This CDR3 comprises 17 residues. In DNA, the CDR3 is TGTGCCATCAGTGAGTCCACCGGGACAGAACACCTTTACGAGCAGTACTTC. This gives the protein CAISESTGTEHLYEQYF.

The rearrangement joins TRBV28 to TRBJ2-1; TRBD2 might be the D (6 bases). V lost 5 bases and J 4 bases, leaving 24 bases between the germline ends. CDR1 is MDHEN and CDR2 is SYDVKM in the germline V gene. CDR3 length equals 18 residues. The CDR3 reads CASSLPLKRALNYNEQFF. The CDR3 region has the DNA TGTGCCAGCAGTCTCCCACTTAAGCGGGCCCTCAATTACAATGAGCAGTTCTTC.